Presented here are 8 T cell receptor beta chains from one specimen sequenced in a study of blood T cell repertoires in COVID-19. Method: immunoSEQ multiplex PCR; TCRdb's copy keeps in-frame clones and lacks some. The sample lists 150,000 to 200,000 clones, around 90% occurring once. Sequencing was carried out using peripheral blood. Every receptor here comes from a human donor in a cohort sampled during active COVID-19.

The rearrangement links TRBV19 to TRBJ2-2; 9 nucleotides align to TRBD2. J lost 2 bases, V lost 3 bases, and 7 bases had no gene match. CDR3 length: 17 amino acids. The germline CDR1 and CDR2 sequences are LNHDA and SQIVND (reference sequence). CDR3 in DNA: TGTGCCAGTAGTATCCCCGGGCGGGGGGGTAACACCGGGGAGCTGTTTTTT. Protein sequence: CASSIPGRGGNTGELFF.

The rearrangement joins TRBV29-1 to TRBJ1-1; 7 bases are shared with TRBD1. V was pared by 6 bases and J by 1 base, with 11 bases of the junction left unmatched. Germline V CDR1 and CDR2: SQVTM, ANQGSEA. The CDR3 contains 15 residues. The CDR3 reads CSVHRQGVGNTEAFF. Here the CDR3 DNA reads TGCAGCGTACACAGACAGGGCGTAGGGAACACTGAAGCTTTCTTT.

The sample holds a few counts of this clone. The chain employs TRBV20-1 and TRBJ2-7, with D possibly matching TRBD1 (6 bases). Per the germline V gene, CDR1 is DFQATT and CDR2 is SNEGSKA (reference sequence). This CDR3 spans 11 amino acids. The CDR3, as DNA: TGCACGTGGGGGCAGGGATACGAGCAGTACTTC. Protein product: CTWGQGYEQYF.

V and J are TRBV7-8 and TRBJ2-1; D is unclear. Trimming removed 5 bases at V and 2 bases at J, with 16 bases between. Germline V gene data show CDR1 as SGHVS and CDR2 as FQNEAQ. The CDR3 spans 16 residues. The CDR3 here is CASSRRSTATYNEQFF. Here the CDR3 DNA reads TGTGCCAGCAGCCGTAGGAGCACTGCTACCTACAATGAGCAGTTCTTC.

V and J are TRBV19 and TRBJ1-4, with D possibly matching TRBD1 (5 bases). V lost 7 bases to trimming and J lost 4 bases, with 10 bases between them. The CDR3 spans 13 residues. Per germline, CDR1 LNHDA and CDR2 SQIVND (reference sequence). Here the CDR3 DNA reads TGTGCCAGTAATCGGGGGGATAATGAAAAACTGTTTTTT. It yields the protein CASNRGDNEKLFF. Drawing the rest from reference TRBV19 and TRBJ1-4, the complete variable domain is DGGITQSPKYLFRKEGQNVTLSCEQNLNHDAMYWYRQDPGQGLRLIYYSQIVNDFQKGDIAEGYSVSREKKESFPLTVTSAQKNPTAFYLCASNRGDNEKLFFGSGTQLSVL.

The chain combines TRBV27 with TRBJ1-5; 7 bases are shared with TRBD1. The CDR3 has 13 residues. Germline V gene data show CDR1 as MNHEY and CDR2 as SMNVEV (reference sequence). V gave up 5 bases and J gave up 7 bases; unmatched junction bases: 5. The CDR3 loop reads CASSPGQQQPQHF. CDR3 in DNA: TGTGCCAGCAGTCCGGGACAGCAACAGCCCCAGCATTTT.

The chain employs TRBV30 and TRBJ1-1; the match to TRBD1 covers 8 bases. Germline CDR1 and CDR2: GTSNPN and SVGIG (reference sequence). This CDR3 comprises 13 residues. Trimming cost V 5 bases and J 3 bases; bases outside gene matches: 5. CDR3 bases: TGTGCCTGGGCAGGGGGCCAGGACACTGAAGCTTTCTTT. It translates to CAWAGGQDTEAFF.

V gene TRBV6-5 combines with J gene TRBJ1-1; 8 positions agree with TRBD1. The CDR3 has 15 amino acids. The germline V gene encodes CDR1 MNHEY and CDR2 SVGAGI. V dropped 0 bases and J dropped 6; count of bases not matched to a gene: 6. The CDR3: CASSYSRQGIPEAFF. The CDR3 DNA sequence: TGTGCCAGCAGTTACTCGAGACAGGGGATCCCTGAAGCTTTCTTT.